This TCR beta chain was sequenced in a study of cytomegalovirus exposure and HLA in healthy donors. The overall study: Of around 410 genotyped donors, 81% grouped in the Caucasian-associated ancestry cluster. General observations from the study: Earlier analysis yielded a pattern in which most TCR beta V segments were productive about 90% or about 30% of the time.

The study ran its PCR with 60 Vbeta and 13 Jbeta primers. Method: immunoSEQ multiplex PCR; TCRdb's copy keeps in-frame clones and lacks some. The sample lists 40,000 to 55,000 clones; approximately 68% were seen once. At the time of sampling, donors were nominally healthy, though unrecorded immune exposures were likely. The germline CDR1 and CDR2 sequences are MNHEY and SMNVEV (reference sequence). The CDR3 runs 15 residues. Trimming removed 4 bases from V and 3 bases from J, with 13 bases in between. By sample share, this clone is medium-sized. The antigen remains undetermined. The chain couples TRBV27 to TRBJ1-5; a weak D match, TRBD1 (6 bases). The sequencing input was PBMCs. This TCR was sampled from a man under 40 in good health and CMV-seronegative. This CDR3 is CASSSKGDNNQPQHF. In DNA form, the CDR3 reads TGTGCCAGCAGTTCAAAAGGGGACAACAATCAGCCCCAGCATTTT.